This T cell receptor (beta chain) was sequenced for a study of cytomegalovirus exposure and HLA in healthy donors. The CDR3 runs to 14 residues. The V end was cut by 8 bases, the J end by 2 bases, with 15 bases between. The germline V gene encodes CDR1 ENHRY and CDR2 SYGVKD. 60 Vbeta and 13 Jbeta primers were used in PCR. Libraries were prepared by immunoSEQ multiplex PCR; TCRdb keeps only in-frame clonotypes and omits some of them. The sample holds 110,000 or so clones, roughly 71% seen once. The clonotype was recovered from a man aged 18-30 years in good health and CMV-seropositive. This chain uses TRBV10-3 with TRBJ2-5; maybe TRBD2 (6 bases). Material: PBMCs. CDR3 protein: CAIRHRTTQETQYF. CDR3 coding DNA: TGTGCCATCCGGCATAGGACTACGCAAGAGACCCAGTACTTC.